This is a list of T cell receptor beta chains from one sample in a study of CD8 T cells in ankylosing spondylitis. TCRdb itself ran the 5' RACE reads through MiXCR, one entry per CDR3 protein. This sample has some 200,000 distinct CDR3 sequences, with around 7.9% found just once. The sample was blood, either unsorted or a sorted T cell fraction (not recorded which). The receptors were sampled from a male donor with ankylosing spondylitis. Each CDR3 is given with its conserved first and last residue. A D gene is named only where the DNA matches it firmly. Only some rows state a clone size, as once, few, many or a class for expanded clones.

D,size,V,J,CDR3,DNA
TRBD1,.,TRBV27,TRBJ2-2,CASRQGTANTGELFF,TGTGCCAGCAGGCAAGGGACAGCTAACACCGGGGAGCTGTTTTTT
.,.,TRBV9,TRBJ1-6,CASSVGGTRSPLHF,TGTGCCAGCAGCGTAGGAGGGACGAGGTCACCCCTCCACTTT
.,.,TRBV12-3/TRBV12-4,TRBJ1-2,CASSLARDRHYGYTF,TGTGCCAGCAGTTTAGCGAGGGACCGTCACTATGGCTACACCTTC
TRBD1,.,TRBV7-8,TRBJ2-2,CASSLTLGVGQGFGELFF,TGTGCCAGCAGCTTAACCCTTGGAGTGGGACAGGGGTTCGGGGAGCTGTTTTTT
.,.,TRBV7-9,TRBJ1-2,CASSHTDSRPGYTF,TGTGCCAGCAGCCATACGGACAGCCGCCCTGGCTACACCTTC
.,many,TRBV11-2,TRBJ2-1,CASSPNDLLSYNEQFF,TGTGCCAGCAGCCCGAATGACCTGCTCTCCTACAATGAGCAGTTCTTC
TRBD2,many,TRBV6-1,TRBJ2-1,CASRELAEGVGQFF,TGTGCCAGCAGAGAACTAGCGGAGGGGGTTGGGCAGTTCTTC
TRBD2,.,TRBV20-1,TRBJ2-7,CSASLGLAGYYEQYF,TGCAGTGCTAGTCTGGGACTAGCGGGGTATTACGAGCAGTACTTC
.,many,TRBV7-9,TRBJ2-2,CASSMSGGNTGELFF,TGTGCCAGCAGCATGTCCGGGGGGAACACCGGGGAGCTGTTTTTT
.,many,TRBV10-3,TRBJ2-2,CAINAAGELFF,TGTGCCATCAACGCGGCCGGGGAGCTGTTTTTT
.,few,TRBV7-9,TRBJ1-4,CASSYSPGTYLFF,TGTGCCAGCAGCTATTCTCCCGGGACTTATCTGTTTTTT
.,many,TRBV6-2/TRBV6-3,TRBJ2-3,CASSYAPREDTQYF,TGTGCCAGCAGTTACGCCCCCCGTGAAGATACGCAGTATTTT
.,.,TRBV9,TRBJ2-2,CASSVEKGQANTGELFF,TGTGCCAGCAGCGTAGAGAAGGGACAAGCGAACACCGGGGAGCTGTTTTTT
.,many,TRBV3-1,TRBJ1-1,CASSPMLVNTEAFF,TGTGCCAGCAGCCCCATGCTGGTGAACACTGAAGCTTTCTTT
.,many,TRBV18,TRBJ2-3,CASSPGEDSFTDTQYF,TGTGCCAGCTCACCAGGTGAAGATTCGTTCACAGATACGCAGTATTTT
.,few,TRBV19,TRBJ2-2,CASSQYENTGELFF,TGTGCCAGTAGTCAATACGAGAACACCGGGGAGCTGTTTTTT
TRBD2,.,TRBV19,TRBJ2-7,CASSIRLAGVSGYEQYF,TGTGCCAGTAGTATCCGACTAGCGGGAGTATCGGGCTACGAGCAGTACTTC
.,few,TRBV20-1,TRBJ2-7,CSARPPYSYEQYF,TGCAGTGCCCGCCCCCCTTACTCGTACGAGCAGTACTTC
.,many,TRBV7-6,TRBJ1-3,CASSLGVTGNTIYF,TGTGCCAGCAGCTTAGGGGTGACAGGAAACACCATATATTTT
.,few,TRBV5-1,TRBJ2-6,CASSFSRGSGANVLTF,TGCGCCAGCAGCTTCTCTAGGGGGTCTGGGGCCAACGTCCTGACTTTC
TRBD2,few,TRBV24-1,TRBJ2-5,CATSVRLAGFQETQYF,TGTGCCACCAGTGTGAGGCTAGCGGGGTTCCAAGAGACCCAGTACTTC
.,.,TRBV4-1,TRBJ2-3,CASSQVPRDTQYF,TGCGCCAGCAGCCAAGTTCCCCGAGATACGCAGTATTTT
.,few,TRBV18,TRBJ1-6,CASSPIPSGAYNSPLHF,TGTGCCAGCTCACCTATTCCGTCAGGAGCCTATAATTCACCCCTCCACTTT
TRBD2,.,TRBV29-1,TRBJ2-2,CSAFSSGRWNTGELFF,TGCAGCGCCTTCTCTAGCGGGAGGTGGAACACCGGGGAGCTGTTTTTT
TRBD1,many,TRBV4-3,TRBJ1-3,CASSQDPRGSFSTIYF,TGCGCCAGCAGCCAAGATCCCAGGGGGAGCTTCAGCACCATATATTTT
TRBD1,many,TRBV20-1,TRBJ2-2,CSAKHRGRGLYTGELFF,TGCAGTGCAAAGCACCGGGGCAGGGGGCTTTACACCGGGGAGCTGTTTTTT
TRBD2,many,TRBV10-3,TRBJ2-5,CAISQSISLLAKARETQYF,TGTGCCATCAGTCAATCCATTTCCCTACTAGCGAAGGCTAGGGAGACCCAGTACTTC
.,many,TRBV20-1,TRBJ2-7,CSARDMIWAPVDYEQYF,TGCAGTGCTAGAGATATGATTTGGGCCCCGGTAGACTACGAGCAGTACTTC
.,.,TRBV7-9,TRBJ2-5,CASSQLSNTETQYF,TGTGCCAGCAGCCAGTTGAGCAATACAGAGACCCAGTACTTC
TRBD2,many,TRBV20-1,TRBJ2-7,CSARDWTSGRVGGDEQYF,TGCAGTGCTAGAGATTGGACTAGCGGGAGGGTTGGGGGTGACGAGCAGTACTTC
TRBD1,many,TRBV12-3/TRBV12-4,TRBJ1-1,CASSPNRGRFTEAFF,TGTGCCAGCAGTCCCAACAGGGGGCGGTTCACTGAAGCTTTCTTT
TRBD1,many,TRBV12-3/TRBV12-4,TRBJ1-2,CASSTYGDRGRYGYTF,TGTGCCAGCAGTACTTATGGCGACAGGGGGCGGTATGGCTACACCTTC
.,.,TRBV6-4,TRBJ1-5,CASSDSLNQPQHF,TGTGCCAGCAGTGACTCGCTCAATCAGCCCCAGCATTTT
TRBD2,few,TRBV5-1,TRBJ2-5,CASSLDPAGIQETQYF,TGCGCCAGCAGCTTGGATCCAGCGGGGATCCAAGAGACCCAGTACTTC
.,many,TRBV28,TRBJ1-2,CASSLPRGGNYGYTF,TGTGCCAGCAGTTTACCCAGGGGCGGCAACTATGGCTACACCTTC
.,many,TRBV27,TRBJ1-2,CASSSGGQGYTF,TGTGCCAGCAGCTCCGGGGGGCAGGGCTACACCTTC
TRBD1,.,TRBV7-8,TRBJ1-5,CASSPGQGLEPQHF,TGTGCCAGCAGCCCCGGACAGGGGTTGGAGCCCCAGCATTTT
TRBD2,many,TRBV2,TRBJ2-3,CATGALAGTTDTQYF,TGTGCCACCGGGGCCTTAGCGGGGACCACAGATACGCAGTATTTT
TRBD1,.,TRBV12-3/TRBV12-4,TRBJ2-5,CASSFPAGTGVETQYF,TGTGCCAGCAGTTTCCCGGCCGGGACAGGGGTAGAGACCCAGTACTTC
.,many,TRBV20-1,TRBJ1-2,CSARGSLSGYTF,TGCAGTGCTAGAGGGAGTTTGAGTGGCTACACCTTC
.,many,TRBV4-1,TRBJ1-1,CASSQGLTEAFF,TGCGCCAGCAGCCAAGGATTGACTGAAGCTTTCTTT
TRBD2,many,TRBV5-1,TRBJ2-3,CASSGQGLASSTDTQYF,TGCGCCAGCAGCGGACAGGGACTAGCGAGTAGCACAGATACGCAGTATTTT
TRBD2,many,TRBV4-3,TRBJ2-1,CASSPLLAGLNNEQFF,TGCGCCAGCAGCCCCCTACTAGCGGGCCTTAACAATGAGCAGTTCTTC
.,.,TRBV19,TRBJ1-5,CASSIRGPNNQPQHF,TGTGCCAGTAGTATAAGAGGACCGAACAATCAGCCCCAGCATTTT
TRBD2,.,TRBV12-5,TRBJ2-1,CASGRRAGGRNEQFF,TGTGCTAGTGGCCGGCGGGCGGGAGGGCGCAATGAGCAGTTCTTC
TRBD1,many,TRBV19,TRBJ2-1,CASSMGSGTGVDEQFF,TGTGCCAGTAGTATGGGTTCGGGGACAGGGGTCGATGAGCAGTTCTTC
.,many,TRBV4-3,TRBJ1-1,CASSQGTGNSNTEAFF,TGCGCCAGCAGCCAAGGAACAGGGAATTCGAACACTGAAGCTTTCTTT
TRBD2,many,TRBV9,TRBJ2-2,CASSPRLAGATGELFF,TGTGCCAGCAGCCCCCGACTAGCGGGGGCCACCGGGGAGCTGTTTTTT
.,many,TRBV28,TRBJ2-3,CASSSGLQNTDTQYF,TGTGCCAGCAGTTCAGGGCTCCAGAACACAGATACGCAGTATTTT
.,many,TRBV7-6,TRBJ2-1,CASSLVDHNEQFF,TGTGCCAGCAGCTTAGTCGACCACAATGAGCAGTTCTTC
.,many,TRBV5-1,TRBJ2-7,CASSRVEGAREQYF,TGCGCCAGCAGCCGGGTGGAGGGAGCGCGCGAGCAGTACTTC
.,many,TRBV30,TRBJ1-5,CAWSVRHSNQPQHF,TGTGCCTGGAGTGTCAGACACAGCAATCAGCCCCAGCATTTT
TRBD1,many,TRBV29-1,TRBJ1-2,CSVTGVDGYTF,TGCAGCGTAACAGGGGTGGATGGCTACACCTTC